The 5 T cell receptor beta chains below come from one sample, sequenced in a study of T-cell memory formation after mild COVID-19. TCRdb used MiXCR to reprocess the 5' RACE reads, holding one entry per CDR3 protein. Of about 210,000 distinct CDR3 sequences listed, about 10% are singletons. The sample taken for sequencing was PBMCs or a T cell subset sorted from them (not recorded which). These receptors were obtained from a man aged 18 to 30 who had mild COVID-19 (a few samples of this study predate the infection). Cell type and time point are not known.

The gene calls are TRBV20-1 and TRBJ1-5; possibly TRBD1 for D (5 bases). This CDR3 region has 12 residues. V was trimmed by 3 bases and J by 8 bases, leaving 11 bases between them. Germline loops: CDR1 DFQATT, CDR2 SNEGSKA (reference sequence). DNA of the CDR3: TGCAGTGCTAGTGTAGGGGAAGAGCCCCAGCATTTT. Translated, it gives CSASVGEEPQHF.

This clonotype has just a few counts. V usage is TRBV20-1 and J usage is TRBJ2-3; D is perhaps TRBD1 or TRBD2 (5 bases each). Germline V gene lookup returns CDR1 DFQATT and CDR2 SNEGSKA (reference sequence). The CDR3 has 12 amino acids. V lost 2 bases, J lost 4 bases, and 7 bases lay in between. CDR3 in amino acids: CSARRGPDTQYF. CDR3 nucleotide sequence: TGCAGTGCTAGACGGGGCCCAGATACGCAGTATTTT.

The gene calls are TRBV15 and TRBJ1-1; D remains ambiguous. Germline CDR1 reads LNHNV; CDR2 reads YYDKDF (reference sequence). Trimming removed 5 bases at V and 7 bases at J, with 11 bases between. The CDR3 consists of 12 residues. The CDR3 here is CATSRGWGEAFF. As DNA, the CDR3 is TGTGCCACCAGCCGAGGGTGGGGTGAAGCTTTCTTT.

This clonotype was seen more than once but under ten times. V gene TRBV24-1 combines with J gene TRBJ2-3; 7 nucleotides line up with TRBD2. Trimming took 0 bases from V and 0 from J; bases not matched to a gene: 2. Germline assignment: CDR1 KGHDR and CDR2 SFDVKD. The CDR3 is made up of 16 amino acids. The CDR3 loop reads CATSDLKRGSTDTQYF. In nucleotides, the CDR3 is TGTGCCACCAGTGATTTGAAGCGGGGTAGCACAGATACGCAGTATTTT.

This clonotype was observed a few times. The chain employs TRBV6-5 and TRBJ2-7, with TRBD2 matching 10 bases. Germline CDR1 reads MNHEY; CDR2 reads SVGAGI. The junction had 2 bases not matched to a gene; V was cut back by 0 bases and J by 0 bases. The CDR3 runs to 16 residues. CDR3 loop: CASSYSTSGPSYEQYF. As DNA, the CDR3 is TGTGCCAGCAGTTACTCGACTAGCGGGCCCTCCTACGAGCAGTACTTC.